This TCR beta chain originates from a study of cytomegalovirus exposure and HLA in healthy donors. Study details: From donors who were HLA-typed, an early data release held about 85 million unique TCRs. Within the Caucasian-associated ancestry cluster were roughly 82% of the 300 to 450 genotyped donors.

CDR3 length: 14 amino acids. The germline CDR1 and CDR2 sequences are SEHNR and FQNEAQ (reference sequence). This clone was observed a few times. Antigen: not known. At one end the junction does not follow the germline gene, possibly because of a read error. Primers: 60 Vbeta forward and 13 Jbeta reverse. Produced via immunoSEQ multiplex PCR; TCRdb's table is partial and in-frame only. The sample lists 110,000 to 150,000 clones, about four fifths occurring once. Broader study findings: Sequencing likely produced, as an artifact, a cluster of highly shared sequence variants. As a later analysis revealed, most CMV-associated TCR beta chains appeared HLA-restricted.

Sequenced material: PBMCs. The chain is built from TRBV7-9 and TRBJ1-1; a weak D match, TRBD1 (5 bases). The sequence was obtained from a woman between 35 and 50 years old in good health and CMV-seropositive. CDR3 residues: CSSSFPDKNTEAFF. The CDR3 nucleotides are TGTTCCAGCAGCTTTCCGGACAAAAACACTGAAGCTTTCTTT.